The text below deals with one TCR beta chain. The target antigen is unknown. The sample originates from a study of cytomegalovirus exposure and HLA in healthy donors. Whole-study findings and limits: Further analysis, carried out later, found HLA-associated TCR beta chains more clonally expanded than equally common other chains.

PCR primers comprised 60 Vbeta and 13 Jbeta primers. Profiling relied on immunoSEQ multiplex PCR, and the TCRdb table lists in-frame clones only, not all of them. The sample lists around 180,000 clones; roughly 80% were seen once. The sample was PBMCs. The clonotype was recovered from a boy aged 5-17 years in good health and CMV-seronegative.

The CDR3 protein is CASSYSGGRGNEQYF. In DNA form, the CDR3 reads TGTGCCAGCAGTTACTCGGGAGGGCGTGGCAACGAGCAGTACTTC. This chain joins TRBV6-5 and TRBJ2-7, with 7 positions matching TRBD2. The germline V gene encodes CDR1 MNHEY and CDR2 SVGAGI. This CDR3 spans 15 amino acids. After removal of 0 bases from V and 5 bases from J, the junction contained 7 bases not matched to a gene.